Below are 6 T cell receptor beta chains sequenced from a single sample in a study of blood T cells in healthy people across ages (dated by TCRdb to the mid-2010s). Library method: 5' RACE. The data were produced on an Illumina HiSeq 2500. The second PCR ran for about 6 to 11 cycles and used a J-beta primer mix along with a sample-barcoded 5' primer. TCRdb reanalyzed the raw reads on its own, using fastp at Q25 for trimming and MiXCR for clone calling, and kept in-frame beta chains. Identical CDR3 proteins give one entry, which carries the most common genes and DNA. Present in this sample are approximately 800,000 distinct CDR3 sequences, just over 55% of which were seen just once. The leading ten clones occupy roughly 24% of the sample. The sequencing sample was made of blood. These TCRs come from a man between 35 and 55 years old in good health.

In the case of this clonotype: A much larger clone lies one base from this, so it may be a read error. The chain couples TRBV7-2 to TRBJ2-7; 10 nucleotides align to TRBD2. From germline, CDR1 is SGHTA and CDR2 FQGNSA. The CDR3 totals 14 residues. Trimming took 7 bases from V and 3 from J; bases not matched to a gene: 6. CDR3 region: CASTVAGGVYEQYF. The CDR3 DNA is TGTGCCAGCACCGTAGCGGGAGGAGTCTACGAGCAGTACTTC.

This clonotype turned up a few times. The chain joins TRBV6-5 to TRBJ2-7; 7 bases are shared with TRBD1. Unmatched junction bases numbered 11, after V lost 6 bases and J lost 6 bases. This CDR3 spans 14 amino acids. CDR1 and CDR2 from the germline V gene are MNHEY and SVGAGI. CDR3 region: CASSPNRDSPEQYF. In DNA, the CDR3 is TGTGCCAGCAGCCCTAACCGGGACAGCCCCGAGCAGTACTTC.

The chain carries TRBV27 and TRBJ2-1; no definite D call. In germline, CDR1 is MNHEY, CDR2 SMNVEV (reference sequence). Trimming took off 6 bases at V and 7 bases at J, with 34 bases between the two ends. This CDR3 is built from 20 residues. The CDR3 protein is CASSLGGVFRERDLANEQFF. The CDR3 DNA is TGTGCCAGCAGCTTGGGTGGCGTCTTTCGAGAGCGAGACCTCGCGAATGAGCAGTTCTTC.

This chain links TRBV29-1 with TRBJ2-1, with 10 positions matching TRBD2. This CDR3 comprises 15 residues. The V and J ends lost 0 bases and 6 bases, in that order; junction bases with no gene match: 5. Germline V lookup: CDR1 SQVTM, CDR2 ANQGSEA. DNA of the CDR3: TGCAGCGTTGAAGAGAAACTAGCGGGGAGCAATGAGCAGTTCTTC. This sequence encodes CSVEEKLAGSNEQFF.

The chain couples TRBV6-4 to TRBJ2-5, with D hard to call. With 0 bases removed from V and 11 bases from J, the gap between germline ends came to 13 bases. The CDR3 is 13 amino acids. Germline CDR1 reads MRHNA; CDR2 reads SNTAGT. CDR3 bases: TGTGCCAGCAGTGACTCGTTCGGCCGAGAGCAGTACTTC. Protein: CASSDSFGREQYF.

This chain uses TRBV20-1 with TRBJ2-7; D gene ambiguous. The CDR3 runs to 12 residues. Deletions cut 5 bases from V and 3 bases from J, with 11 bases between. In germline, CDR1 is DFQATT, CDR2 SNEGSKA (reference sequence). CDR3 in amino acids: CSAPGPDYEQYF. The CDR3 region has the DNA TGCAGTGCTCCCGGACCGGACTACGAGCAGTACTTC.